This is a list of T cell receptor beta chains from one sample in a study of shared clonotypes between healthy human individuals. The method was immunoSEQ multiplex PCR; TCRdb's version includes in-frame clones alone and lacks a portion of them. The sample has more than 2 million clones, about 95% seen once. The sequencing sample was made of naive CD8+ T cells sorted from blood. The receptors here all came from a man aged 18 to 30 in good health. Both conserved end residues are part of each CDR3. A D gene is named only where the DNA matches it firmly. Size tells how often a clone was seen (once, few, many) or the class of an expanded clone, and some rows leave it out.

TRBJ1-4 | TRBV2 | - | once | CASRTLWGNTTNEKLFF | TGTGCCAGCAGAACTCTCTGGGGGAATACAACTAATGAAAAACTGTTTTTT
TRBJ2-7 | TRBV7-9 | TRBD1 | once | CASSFNPGTGINEQYF | TGTGCCAGCAGCTTTAACCCCGGGACAGGGATAAACGAGCAGTACTTC
TRBJ1-1 | TRBV4-3 | - | once | CASSPLLAPNTEAFF | TGCGCCAGCAGCCCGCTGCTCGCGCCGAACACTGAAGCTTTCTTT
TRBJ1-1 | TRBV7-3 | TRBD1 | - | CASSLKGQGATRNTEAFF | TGTGCCAGCAGCTTAAAGGGACAGGGGGCCACCAGAAACACTGAAGCTTTCTTT
TRBJ2-1 | TRBV9 | - | once | CASSVVAGTQPGEQFF | TGTGCCAGCAGCGTAGTGGCGGGGACCCAACCAGGTGAGCAGTTCTTC
TRBJ2-7 | TRBV27 | - | - | CASSLGSTYEQYF | TGTGCCAGCAGTTTAGGCTCTACCTACGAGCAGTACTTC
TRBJ2-7 | TRBV19 | - | - | CATQGGSYEQYF | TGTGCCACCCAAGGGGGTAGCTACGAGCAGTACTTC
TRBJ1-1 | TRBV28 | TRBD1 | - | CASSLTGADTEAFF | TGTGCCAGCAGTTTAACAGGGGCGGACACTGAAGCTTTCTTT
TRBJ2-7 | TRBV4-1 | TRBD2 | once | CASSPGLAISYEQYF | TGCGCCAGCAGCCCCGGACTAGCGATTTCCTACGAGCAGTACTTC
TRBJ2-7 | TRBV11-2 | - | - | CASSPEEALEQYF | TGTGCCAGCAGCCCTGAGGAGGCCCTCGAGCAGTACTTC
TRBJ2-7 | TRBV9 | TRBD2 | - | CASSVGGGPYEQYF | TGTGCCAGCAGCGTAGGGGGGGGACCCTACGAGCAGTACTTC
TRBJ2-7 | TRBV9 | - | - | CASSIGTPGYEQYF | TGTGCCAGCAGTATCGGGACCCCAGGCTACGAGCAGTACTTC
TRBJ2-2 | TRBV5-6 | TRBD2 | - | CASSAGLDNTGELFF | TGTGCCAGCAGCGCGGGACTAGACAACACCGGGGAGCTGTTTTTT
TRBJ2-5 | TRBV30 | TRBD1 | - | CAWSGGQGLETQYF | TGTGCCTGGAGTGGAGGACAGGGGTTGGAGACCCAGTACTTC
TRBJ2-1 | TRBV10-3 | - | once | CAISESGSRYNEQFF | TGTGCCATCAGTGAGTCTGGTAGCAGGTACAATGAGCAGTTCTTC
TRBJ1-2 | TRBV4-1 | - | - | CASSQDGGILYGYTF | TGCGCCAGCAGCCAAGATGGGGGGATCCTCTATGGCTACACCTTC
TRBJ2-2 | TRBV2 | - | - | CASTRDTYTGELFF | TGTGCCAGCACTCGGGACACCTACACCGGGGAGCTGTTTTTT
TRBJ2-3 | TRBV28 | - | - | CASSLGRVKNTDTQYF | TGTGCCAGCAGTTTAGGCAGGGTCAAAAACACAGATACGCAGTATTTT
TRBJ2-1 | TRBV30 | TRBD2 | - | CAWGGGSSYNEQFF | TGTGCCTGGGGCGGGGGGAGCTCCTACAATGAGCAGTTCTTC
TRBJ2-1 | TRBV29-1 | TRBD1 | - | CSVVPSPPDRVRYNEQFF | TGCAGCGTTGTCCCAAGCCCTCCCGACAGGGTCAGGTACAATGAGCAGTTCTTC
TRBJ2-1 | TRBV27 | TRBD2 | - | CASSLPRLAGDNEQFF | TGTGCCAGCAGTCTGCCCCGACTAGCGGGAGACAATGAGCAGTTCTTC
TRBJ1-5 | TRBV28 | - | - | CASSLGWQGHQPQHF | TGTGCCAGCAGTTTAGGTTGGCAGGGTCATCAGCCCCAGCATTTT
TRBJ2-2 | TRBV28 | - | - | CASSFPTVGELFF | TGTGCCAGCAGTTTCCCGACAGTTGGGGAGCTGTTTTTT
TRBJ2-3 | TRBV2 | - | - | CASGGLSGDTQYF | TGTGCCAGCGGCGGACTAAGCGGCGATACGCAGTATTTT
TRBJ1-2 | TRBV6-6 | - | once | CASSYSPPGSNYGYTF | TGTGCCAGCAGTTACTCCCCTCCGGGATCGAACTATGGCTACACCTTC
TRBJ2-3 | TRBV27 | - | - | CASSTLVTDTQYF | TGTGCCAGCAGTACCCTTGTCACAGATACGCAGTATTTT